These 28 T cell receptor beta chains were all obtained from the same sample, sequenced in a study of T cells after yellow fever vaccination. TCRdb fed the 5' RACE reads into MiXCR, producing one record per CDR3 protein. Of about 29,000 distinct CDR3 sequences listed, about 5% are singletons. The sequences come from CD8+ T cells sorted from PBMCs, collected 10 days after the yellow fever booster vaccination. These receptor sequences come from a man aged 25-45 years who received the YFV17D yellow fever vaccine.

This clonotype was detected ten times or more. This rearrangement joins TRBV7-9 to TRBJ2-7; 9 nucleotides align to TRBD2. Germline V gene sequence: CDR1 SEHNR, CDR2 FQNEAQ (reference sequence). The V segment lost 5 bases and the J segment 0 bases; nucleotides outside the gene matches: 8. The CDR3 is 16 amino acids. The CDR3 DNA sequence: TGTGCCAGCAGCGAAGGGACTAGCTCCTTCTCCTACGAGCAGTACTTC. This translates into CASSEGTSSFSYEQYF.

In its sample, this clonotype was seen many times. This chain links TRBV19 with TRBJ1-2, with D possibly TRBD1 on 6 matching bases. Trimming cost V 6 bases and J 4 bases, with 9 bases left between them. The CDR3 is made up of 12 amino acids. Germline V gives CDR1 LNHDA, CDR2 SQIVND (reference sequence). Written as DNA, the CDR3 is TGTGCCAGTAGGGGGACACCCTATGGCTACACCTTC. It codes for CASRGTPYGYTF.

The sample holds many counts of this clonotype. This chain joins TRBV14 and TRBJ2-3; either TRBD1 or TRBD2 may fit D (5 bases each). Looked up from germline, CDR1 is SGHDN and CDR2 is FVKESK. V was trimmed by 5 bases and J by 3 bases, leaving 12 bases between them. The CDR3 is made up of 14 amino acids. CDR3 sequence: CASSFAWGTDTQYF. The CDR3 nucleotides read TGTGCCAGCAGCTTCGCCTGGGGGACAGATACGCAGTATTTT.

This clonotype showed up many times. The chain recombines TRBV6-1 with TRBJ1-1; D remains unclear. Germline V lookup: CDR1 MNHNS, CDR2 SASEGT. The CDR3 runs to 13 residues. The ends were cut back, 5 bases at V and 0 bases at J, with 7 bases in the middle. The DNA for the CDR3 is TGTGCCAGCAGTCCACGGATGAACACTGAAGCTTTCTTT. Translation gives CASSPRMNTEAFF.

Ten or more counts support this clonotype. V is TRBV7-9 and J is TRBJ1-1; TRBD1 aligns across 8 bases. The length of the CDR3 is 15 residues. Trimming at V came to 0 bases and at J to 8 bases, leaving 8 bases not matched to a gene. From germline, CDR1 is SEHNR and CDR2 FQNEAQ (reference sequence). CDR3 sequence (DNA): TGTGCCAGCAGCTTAGCGCAGGGGGCGGCAATAGAAGCTTTCTTT. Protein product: CASSLAQGAAIEAFF.

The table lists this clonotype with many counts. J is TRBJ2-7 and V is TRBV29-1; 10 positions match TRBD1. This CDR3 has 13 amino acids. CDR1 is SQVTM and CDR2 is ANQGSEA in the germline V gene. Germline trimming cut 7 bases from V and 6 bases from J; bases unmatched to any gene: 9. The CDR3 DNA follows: TGCAGCGCAACGGGACAGGGGTTCGTCGAGCAGTACTTC. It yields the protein CSATGQGFVEQYF.

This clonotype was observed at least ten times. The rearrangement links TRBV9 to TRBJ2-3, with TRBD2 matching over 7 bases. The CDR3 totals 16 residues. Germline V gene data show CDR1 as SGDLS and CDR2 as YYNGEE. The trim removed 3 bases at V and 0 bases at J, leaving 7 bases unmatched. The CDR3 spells CASSATSVTSTDTQYF. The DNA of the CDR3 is TGTGCCAGCAGCGCCACTAGCGTAACTAGCACAGATACGCAGTATTTT.

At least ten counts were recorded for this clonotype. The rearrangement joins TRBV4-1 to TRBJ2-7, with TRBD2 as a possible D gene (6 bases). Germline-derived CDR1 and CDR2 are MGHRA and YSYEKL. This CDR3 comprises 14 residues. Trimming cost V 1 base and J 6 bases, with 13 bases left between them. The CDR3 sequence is CASSQVTFGSEQYF. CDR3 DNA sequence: TGCGCCAGCAGCCAAGTAACCTTCGGGAGCGAGCAGTACTTC.

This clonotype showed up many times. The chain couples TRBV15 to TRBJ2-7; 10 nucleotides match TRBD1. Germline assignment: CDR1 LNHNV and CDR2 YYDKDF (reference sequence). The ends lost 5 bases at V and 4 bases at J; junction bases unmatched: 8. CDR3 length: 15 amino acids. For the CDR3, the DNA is TGTGCCACCAGCGACGCGGGACAGGGGATTTACGAGCAGTACTTC. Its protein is CATSDAGQGIYEQYF.

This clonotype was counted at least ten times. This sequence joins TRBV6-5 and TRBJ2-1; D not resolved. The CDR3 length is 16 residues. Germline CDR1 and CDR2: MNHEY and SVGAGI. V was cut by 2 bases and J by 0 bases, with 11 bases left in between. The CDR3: CASSYLVGVSYNEQFF. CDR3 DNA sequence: TGTGCCAGCAGTTACCTGGTTGGGGTCTCCTACAATGAGCAGTTCTTC.

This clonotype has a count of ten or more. For the CDR3, the DNA is TGTGCCAGCAGTTTCGAGCACCGCGTTTCTACAGATACGCAGTATTTT. Translating gives CASSFEHRVSTDTQYF. This sequence joins TRBV12-3 or TRBV12-4 and TRBJ2-3; no definite D call. V was pared by 3 bases and J by 3 bases, with 16 bases between. The CDR3 contains 16 residues.

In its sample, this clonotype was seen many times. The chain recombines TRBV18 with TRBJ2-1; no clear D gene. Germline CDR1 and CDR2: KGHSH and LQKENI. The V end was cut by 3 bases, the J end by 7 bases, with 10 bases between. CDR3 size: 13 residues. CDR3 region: CASSPFSGNEQFF. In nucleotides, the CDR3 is TGTGCCAGCTCACCTTTTTCTGGTAATGAGCAGTTCTTC. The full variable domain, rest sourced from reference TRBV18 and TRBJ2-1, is NAGVMQNPRHLVRRRGQEARLRCSPMKGHSHVYWYRQLPEEGLKFMVYLQKENIIDESGMPKERFSAEFPKEGPSILRIQQVVRGDSAAYFCASSPFSGNEQFFGPGTRLTVL.

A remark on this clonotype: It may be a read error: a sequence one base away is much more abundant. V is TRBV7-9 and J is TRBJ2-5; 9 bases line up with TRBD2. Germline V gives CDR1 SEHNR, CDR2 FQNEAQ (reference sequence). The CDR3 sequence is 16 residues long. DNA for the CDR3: TGTGGCAGCAGCTTTTTAGCGGGAGAGGTGTTTGAGACCCAGTACTTC. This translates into CGSSFLAGEVFETQYF.

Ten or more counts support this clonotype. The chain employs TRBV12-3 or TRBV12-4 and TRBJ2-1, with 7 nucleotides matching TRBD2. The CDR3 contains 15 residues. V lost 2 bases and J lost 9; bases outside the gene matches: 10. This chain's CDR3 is CASSLQAGALLEQFF. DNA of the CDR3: TGTGCCAGCAGTTTACAGGCGGGAGCCCTGCTTGAGCAGTTCTTC.

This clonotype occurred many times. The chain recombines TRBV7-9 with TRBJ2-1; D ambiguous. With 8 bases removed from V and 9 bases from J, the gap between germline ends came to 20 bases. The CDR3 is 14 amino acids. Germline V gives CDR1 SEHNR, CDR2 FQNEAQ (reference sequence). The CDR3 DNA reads TGTGCCAGCTCACAAGTTCTCGGCTTCGGTGAGCAGTTCTTC. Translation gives CASSQVLGFGEQFF.

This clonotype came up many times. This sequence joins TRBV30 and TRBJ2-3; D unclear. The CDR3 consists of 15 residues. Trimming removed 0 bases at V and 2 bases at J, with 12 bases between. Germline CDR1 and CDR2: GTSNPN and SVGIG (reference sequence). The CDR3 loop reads CAWSVLSATTDTQYF. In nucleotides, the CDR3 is TGTGCCTGGAGTGTTCTGTCGGCCACCACAGATACGCAGTATTTT. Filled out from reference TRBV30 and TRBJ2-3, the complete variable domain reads SQTIHQWPATLVQPVGSPLSLECTVEGTSNPNLYWYRQAAGRGLQLLFYSVGIGQISSEVPQNLSASRPQDRQFILSSKKLLLSDSGFYLCAWSVLSATTDTQYFGPGTRLTVL.

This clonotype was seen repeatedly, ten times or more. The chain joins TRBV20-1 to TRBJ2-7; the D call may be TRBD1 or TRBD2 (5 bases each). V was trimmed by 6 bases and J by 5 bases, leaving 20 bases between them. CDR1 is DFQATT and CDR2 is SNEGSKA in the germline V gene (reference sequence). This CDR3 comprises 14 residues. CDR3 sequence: CSAERRDRGDEQYF. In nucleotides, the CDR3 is TGCAGTGCCGAGAGAAGAGATCGGGGCGACGAGCAGTACTTC.

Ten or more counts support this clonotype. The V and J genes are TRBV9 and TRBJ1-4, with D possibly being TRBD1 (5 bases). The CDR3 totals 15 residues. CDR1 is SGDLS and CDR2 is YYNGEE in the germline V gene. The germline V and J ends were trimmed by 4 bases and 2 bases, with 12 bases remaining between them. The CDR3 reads CASSPGTATNEKLFF. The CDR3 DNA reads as TGTGCCAGCAGCCCTGGGACGGCTACTAATGAAAAACTGTTTTTT.

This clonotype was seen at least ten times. CDR3 protein: CASSPEAFF. As DNA, the CDR3 is TGTGCCAGCAGCCCCGAAGCTTTCTTT. The chain is built from TRBV12-3 or TRBV12-4 and TRBJ1-1, with D uncertain. There are 9 residues in the CDR3. With 6 bases removed from V and 8 bases from J, the gap between germline ends came to 4 bases.

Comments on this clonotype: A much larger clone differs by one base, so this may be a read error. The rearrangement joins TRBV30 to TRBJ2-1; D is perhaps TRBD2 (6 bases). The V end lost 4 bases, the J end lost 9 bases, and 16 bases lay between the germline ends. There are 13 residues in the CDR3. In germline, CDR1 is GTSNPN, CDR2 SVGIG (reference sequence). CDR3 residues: CAWTQLARIEQFF. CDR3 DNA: TGTGCCTGGACCCAACTAGCCCGCATTGAGCAGTTCTTC.

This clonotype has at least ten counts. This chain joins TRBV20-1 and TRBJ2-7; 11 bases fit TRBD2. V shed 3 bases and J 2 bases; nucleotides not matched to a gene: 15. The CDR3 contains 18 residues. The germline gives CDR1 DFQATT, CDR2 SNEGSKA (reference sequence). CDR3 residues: CSASPDSLLAGDPYEQYF. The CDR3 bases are TGCAGTGCTAGCCCCGACAGCCTACTAGCGGGAGACCCCTACGAGCAGTACTTC.

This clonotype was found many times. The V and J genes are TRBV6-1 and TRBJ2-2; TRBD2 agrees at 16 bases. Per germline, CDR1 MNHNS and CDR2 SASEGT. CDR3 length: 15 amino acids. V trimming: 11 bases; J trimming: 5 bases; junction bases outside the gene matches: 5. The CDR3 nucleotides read TGTGCCTCGGGACTAGCGGGAGGGCCTACCGGGGAGCTGTTTTTT. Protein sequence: CASGLAGGPTGELFF.

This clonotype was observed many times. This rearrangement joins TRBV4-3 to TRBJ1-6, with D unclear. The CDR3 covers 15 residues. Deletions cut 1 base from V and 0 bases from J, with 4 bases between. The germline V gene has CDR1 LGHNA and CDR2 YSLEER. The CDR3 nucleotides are TGCGCCAGCAGCCAAGCCGGCTCCTATAATTCACCCCTCCACTTT. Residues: CASSQAGSYNSPLHF.

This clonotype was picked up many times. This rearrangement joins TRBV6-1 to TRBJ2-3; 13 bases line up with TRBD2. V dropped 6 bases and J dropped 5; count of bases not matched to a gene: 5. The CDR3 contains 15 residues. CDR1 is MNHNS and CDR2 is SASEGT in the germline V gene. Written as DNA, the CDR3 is TGTGCCAGCAGATGGACTAGCGGGAGAAGAGATACGCAGTATTTT. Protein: CASRWTSGRRDTQYF.

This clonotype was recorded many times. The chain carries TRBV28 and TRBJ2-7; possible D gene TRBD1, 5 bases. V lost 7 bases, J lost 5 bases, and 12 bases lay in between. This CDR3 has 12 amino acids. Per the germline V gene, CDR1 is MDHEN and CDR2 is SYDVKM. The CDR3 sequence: CASNLGQNEQYF. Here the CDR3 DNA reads TGTGCCAGCAACCTGGGGCAGAACGAGCAGTACTTC.

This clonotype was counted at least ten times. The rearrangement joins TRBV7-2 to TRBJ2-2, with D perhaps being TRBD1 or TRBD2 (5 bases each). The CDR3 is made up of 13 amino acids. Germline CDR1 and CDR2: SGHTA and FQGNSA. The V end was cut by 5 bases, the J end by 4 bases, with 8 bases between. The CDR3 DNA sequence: TGTGCCAGCAGCGGGACCCTCACCGGGGAGCTGTTTTTT. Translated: CASSGTLTGELFF. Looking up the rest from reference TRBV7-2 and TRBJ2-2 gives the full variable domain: GAGVSQSPSNKVTEKGKDVELRCDPISGHTALYWYRQSLGQGLEFLIYFQGNSAPDKSGLPSDRFSAERTGGSVSTLTIQRTQQEDSAVYLCASSGTLTGELFFGEGSRLTVL.

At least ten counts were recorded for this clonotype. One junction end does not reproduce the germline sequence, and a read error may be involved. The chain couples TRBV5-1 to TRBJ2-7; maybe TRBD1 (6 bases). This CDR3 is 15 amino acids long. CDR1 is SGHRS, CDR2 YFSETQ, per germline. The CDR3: CASSLVAGADGEKYF. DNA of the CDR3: TGCGCCAGCAGCTTGGTTGCAGGGGCCGATGGCGAGAAGTACTTC.

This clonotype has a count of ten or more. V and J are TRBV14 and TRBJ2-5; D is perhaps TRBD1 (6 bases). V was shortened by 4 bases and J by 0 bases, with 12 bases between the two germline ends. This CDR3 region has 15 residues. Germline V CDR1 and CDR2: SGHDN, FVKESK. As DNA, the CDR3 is TGTGCCAGCAGCCTCTGGTCAGGGGACCAAGAGACCCAGTACTTC. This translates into CASSLWSGDQETQYF. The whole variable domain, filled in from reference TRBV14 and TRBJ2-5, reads EAGVTQFPSHSVIEKGQTVTLRCDPISGHDNLYWYRRVMGKEIKFLLHFVKESKQDESGMPNNRFLAERTGGTYSTLKVQPAELEDSGVYFCASSLWSGDQETQYFGPGTRLLVL.